This T cell receptor (beta chain) came from a study of blood T cell repertoires in COVID-19. Background on the study: COVID-19 samples, acute and convalescent, were from the United States, Italy and Spain. The cDNA or gDNA used as material had been derived from T cells, B-cell-depleted T cells, or PBMCs.

The assay was immunoSEQ multiplex PCR, and TCRdb's table has in-frame clones only and misses some. The sample has fewer than 250,000 clones, more than 70% seen once. The ends lost 3 bases at V and 4 bases at J; junction bases unmatched: 10. Germline V CDR1 and CDR2: SGHRS, YFSETQ. This CDR3 is built from 16 residues. The genes are TRBV5-1 and TRBJ2-7; 10 bases are a match to TRBD1. The sequenced material came from peripheral blood. This TCR was sampled from a woman between 45 and 60 years old with acute or convalescent COVID-19. The CDR3 bases are TGCGCCAGCAGCTCCGGGACAGGGGTGGGGGAGTACGAGCAGTACTTC. Its protein product is CASSSGTGVGEYEQYF.